This is a list of T cell receptor beta chains from one sample in a study of cytomegalovirus exposure and HLA in healthy donors. Produced via immunoSEQ multiplex PCR; TCRdb's table is partial and in-frame only. Of about 110,000 clones detected, under 80% appear once; the ten largest clones hold roughly 6%. Specimen: PBMCs. The receptors derive from a woman in her forties or fifties in good health and CMV-seropositive. Each CDR3 is given with its conserved first and last residue. A D gene is named only where the DNA matches it firmly. Rows may omit the clone size; those that give it use once, few, many or a size class.

j_gene	d_gene	v_gene	abundance	CDR3aa	CDR3nt
TRBJ2-2	TRBD1	TRBV5-1	.	CASSSEGQGGELFF	TGCGCCAGCAGCTCCGAGGGACAGGGCGGGGAGCTGTTTTTT
TRBJ1-5	TRBD1	TRBV28	.	CASSLLQGDAQPQHF	TGTGCCAGCAGTTTACTACAGGGGGATGCTCAGCCCCAGCATTTT
TRBJ1-5	TRBD1	TRBV30	.	CAWSVWDSPFNQPQHF	TGTGCCTGGAGTGTGTGGGACAGCCCCTTCAATCAGCCCCAGCATTTT
TRBJ2-3	.	TRBV20-1	.	CSAVGRIKYF	TGCAGTGCTGTCGGCAGGATCAAGTATTTT
TRBJ1-5	TRBD1	TRBV6-1	.	CASSEARTGFQPQHF	TGTGCCAGCAGTGAAGCCAGGACAGGTTTTCAGCCCCAGCATTTT
TRBJ1-4	.	TRBV5-6	.	CASSLFRSRENEKLFF	TGTGCCAGCAGCTTGTTCCGGAGTCGGGAGAATGAAAAACTGTTTTTT
TRBJ2-1	.	TRBV7-9	.	CSSTLYSYNEQFF	TGTTCCAGCACCCTCTACAGTTACAATGAGCAGTTCTTC
TRBJ2-5	.	TRBV19	.	CASSKDLGAETQYF	TGTGCCAGTAGTAAAGACTTGGGGGCAGAGACCCAGTACTTC
TRBJ2-7	TRBD2	TRBV28	.	CASSLLAGGPYEQYF	TGTGCCAGCAGTTTGTTAGCGGGGGGGCCCTACGAGCAGTACTTC
TRBJ1-3	.	TRBV30	.	CAWNEGAVIGNTIYF	TGTGCCTGGAATGAAGGGGCTGTTATCGGAAACACCATATATTTT
TRBJ1-3	.	TRBV7-6	.	CASSSPGNTIYF	TGTGCCAGCAGCTCTCCTGGAAACACCATATATTTT
TRBJ2-2	.	TRBV5-4	.	CASSLGGFSGELFF	TGTGCCAGCAGCTTGGGCGGGTTTTCCGGGGAGCTGTTTTTT
TRBJ2-4	.	TRBV29-1	.	CRVTGALNRNIQYF	TGCAGAGTTACTGGTGCACTGAACAGAAACATTCAGTACTTC
TRBJ2-2	.	TRBV9	.	CASSVRGRENTGELFF	TGTGCCAGCAGCGTAAGGGGGCGGGAGAACACCGGGGAGCTGTTTTTT
TRBJ1-1	.	TRBV7-8	few	CASSTIRQDAFF	TGTGCCAGCAGCACAATTAGACAAGACGCTTTCTTT
TRBJ1-5	.	TRBV28	.	CASSFLSQVTGVSNQPQHF	TGTGCCAGCAGTTTTTTATCACAGGTGACGGGGGTGAGCAATCAGCCCCAGCATTTT
TRBJ1-2	TRBD1	TRBV7-9	.	CASSLGTGPYGYTF	TGTGCCAGCAGCTTGGGGACAGGGCCTTATGGCTACACCTTC
TRBJ2-7	.	TRBV2	.	CASSKNPGSSYEQYF	TGTGCCAGCAGCAAAAATCCGGGGAGTTCCTACGAGCAGTACTTC
TRBJ2-2	TRBD1	TRBV7-9	.	CSSSDRESTGELFF	TGTTCCAGCAGCGACAGGGAATCCACCGGGGAGCTGTTTTTT
TRBJ1-6	.	TRBV5-1	.	CASRDSLGSPLHF	TGCGCCAGCAGGGATAGCTTGGGTTCACCCCTCCACTTT
TRBJ2-1	TRBD2	TRBV5-4	.	CASSFGGGGTTYNEQFF	TGTGCCAGCAGCTTCGGCGGCGGGGGGACAACATACAATGAGCAGTTCTTC